This T cell receptor beta chain was sequenced in a study of blood T cell repertoires in COVID-19. Study-wide background: The study drew acute and convalescent COVID-19 samples from the United States, Italy and Spain. Sources were T cells, B-cell-depleted T cells, or PBMCs; the material itself was cDNA or gDNA.

The authors' processing: Estimation of nucleated cell counts relied on the amplification of reference gene primers. The method was immunoSEQ multiplex PCR; TCRdb's version includes in-frame clones alone and lacks a portion of them. D and trimming come from the DNA, and the V and J calls and clone size come from that table. The table lists approximately 200,000 clones, 83% of them singletons. CDR1 KGHSH and CDR2 LQKENI come from the germline V gene. Unmatched junction bases numbered 6, after V lost 6 bases and J lost 0 bases. The CDR3 has 15 amino acids. The sample comprised peripheral blood. This chain links TRBV18 with TRBJ2-3, with 7 bases that match TRBD2. This clonotype originated in a woman aged 45-59 years with acute or convalescent COVID-19. The CDR3 DNA is TGTGCCAGCTCGTGGGCTAGCGGTAGCACAGATACGCAGTATTTT. Its translation: CASSWASGSTDTQYF.